Below are 28 T cell receptor beta chains sequenced from a single sample in a study of PD-L1 blockade in urothelial cancer. Produced via immunoSEQ multiplex PCR; TCRdb's table is partial and in-frame only. The sample has fewer than 45,000 clones; 82% are singletons. Time point denoted: pretreatment peripheral blood. Source: PBMCs, taken around atezolizumab (anti-PD-L1) treatment. These receptors originate from a man aged 55 to 70 with urothelial cancer.

V usage is TRBV7-9 and J usage is TRBJ2-5; no firm D call. CDR1 and CDR2 (germline): SEHNR, FQNEAQ (reference sequence). The CDR3 runs 14 residues. V dropped 0 bases and J dropped 0 bases, with 5 bases sitting between them. The CDR3 nucleotides read TGTGCCAGCAGCTTAGCCCGGGACCAAGAGACCCAGTACTTC. This codes for CASSLARDQETQYF.

The V gene is TRBV5-6, the J gene TRBJ2-2; D unresolved. CDR1 and CDR2 from the germline V gene are SGHDT and YYEEEE. The CDR3 length is 16 residues. The V and J ends lost 2 bases and 1 base respectively, with 12 bases between them. The CDR3 spells CASSFLASQNTGELFF. The CDR3 DNA sequence: TGTGCCAGCAGCTTTTTAGCAAGTCAGAACACCGGGGAGCTGTTTTTT.

The chain joins TRBV6-6 to TRBJ1-2, with TRBD1 as a possible D gene (6 bases). The germline V gene has CDR1 MNHNY and CDR2 SVGAGI (reference sequence). With 2 bases removed from V and 2 bases from J, the gap between germline ends came to 9 bases. The CDR3 spans 14 residues. In nucleotides, the CDR3 is TGTGCCAGCAGTTACCAAGGACAGAACTATGGCTACACCTTC. Its translation is CASSYQGQNYGYTF.

The chain joins TRBV7-2 to TRBJ2-6; tentative D call: TRBD1 (6 bases). Germline V gene sequence: CDR1 SGHTA, CDR2 FQGNSA. V lost 0 bases and J lost 3, with 15 bases in between. This CDR3 is 18 amino acids long. The chain's CDR3 is CASSLAPLGAGGANVLTF. The DNA for the CDR3 is TGTGCCAGCAGCTTAGCTCCCCTGGGGGCTGGTGGGGCCAACGTCCTGACTTTC.

This sequence joins TRBV2 and TRBJ2-5, with TRBD2 identical over 9 bases. Germline V gene sequence: CDR1 SNHLY, CDR2 FYNNEI. CDR3 length equals 14 residues. With 0 bases clipped from V and 5 bases from J, the junction kept 1 base outside the gene matches. CDR3 nucleotides: TGTGCCAGCAGTGAAGCGCTAGCGGGGGAGACCCAGTACTTC. This sequence encodes CASSEALAGETQYF.

The chain carries TRBV2 and TRBJ1-6, with D unresolved. CDR1 is SNHLY, CDR2 FYNNEI, per germline. V gave up 6 bases and J gave up 19 bases, with 25 bases separating them. CDR3 length equals 14 residues. CDR3 loop: CASSEGRNSPLGHF. The CDR3 nucleotides are TGTGCCAGCAGCGAGGGCCGGAATTCACCCCTCGGGCACTTT.

The chain is built from TRBV6-6 and TRBJ1-6; D ambiguous. Germline CDR1 and CDR2: MNHNY and SVGAGI (reference sequence). CDR3 length: 14 residues. V was pared by 6 bases and J by 5 bases, with 11 bases between. CDR3 DNA: TGTGCCAGCAGCCGGACTGGAGATAATTCACCCCTCCACTTT. Protein sequence: CASSRTGDNSPLHF.

The chain is built from TRBV11-2 and TRBJ2-7; 10 bases are a match to TRBD2. This CDR3 region has 15 residues. J lost 2 bases, V lost 3 bases, and 4 bases had no gene match. The germline V gene has CDR1 SGHAT and CDR2 FQNNGV. The CDR3 DNA reads as TGTGCCAGCAGCTTCCTAGCGGGGGAGACCTACGAGCAGTACTTC. Amino acid sequence: CASSFLAGETYEQYF.

The V and J genes are TRBV5-8 and TRBJ2-7; 10 nucleotides align to TRBD2. The J segment lost 4 bases and the V segment lost 4 bases, leaving 8 bases of the junction unmatched. Germline-derived CDR1 and CDR2 are SGHTS and YDEGEE. The length of the CDR3 is 15 residues. DNA for the CDR3: TGTGCCAGCAGCGGAGGACTAGCGGTCGCGTACGAGCAGTACTTC. This codes for CASSGGLAVAYEQYF.

The gene calls are TRBV19 and TRBJ1-4, with no clear D. Trimming removed 3 bases at V and 5 bases at J, with 10 bases between. CDR1 and CDR2 (germline): LNHDA, SQIVND (reference sequence). The CDR3 spans 14 residues. The CDR3 here is CASSISRGNEKLFF. The CDR3 region has the DNA TGTGCCAGTAGTATTTCGAGAGGGAATGAAAAACTGTTTTTT.

V usage is TRBV19 and J usage is TRBJ2-3, with D perhaps TRBD1 (6 bases). Germline V gives CDR1 LNHDA, CDR2 SQIVND (reference sequence). The CDR3 sequence is 17 residues long. Trimming stripped 2 bases from V and 2 bases from J, with 17 bases between. CDR3 loop: CASSISRGDTTTDTQYF. In nucleotides, the CDR3 is TGTGCCAGTAGTATATCCAGGGGCGACACAACCACAGATACGCAGTATTTT. Complete variable domain (other parts from reference TRBV19 and TRBJ2-3): DGGITQSPKYLFRKEGQNVTLSCEQNLNHDAMYWYRQDPGQGLRLIYYSQIVNDFQKGDIAEGYSVSREKKESFPLTVTSAQKNPTAFYLCASSISRGDTTTDTQYFGPGTRLTVL.

This clone turned up a few times. This rearrangement joins TRBV11-3 to TRBJ2-5; TRBD2 matches 13 bases. CDR3 size: 16 residues. V lost 4 bases to trimming and J lost 5 bases; unmatched junction nucleotides: 7. CDR1 is SGHNT and CDR2 is YENEEA in the germline V gene. The CDR3 coding sequence is TGTGCCAGCAGCTCCCGGACTAGCGGGGGCGGGGAGACCCAGTACTTC. Amino acids: CASSSRTSGGGETQYF.

This clone has a handful of counts. The V gene is TRBV2, the J gene TRBJ2-2, with a possible D match to TRBD1 (6 bases). This CDR3 has 15 amino acids. The V end lost 5 bases, the J end lost 3 bases, and 13 bases lay between the germline ends. CDR1 SNHLY and CDR2 FYNNEI come from the germline V gene. The CDR3 loop reads CASSLGAGDTGELFF. DNA for the CDR3: TGTGCCAGCAGTTTGGGAGCAGGGGACACCGGGGAGCTGTTTTTT.

The chain carries TRBV5-1 and TRBJ2-1; no definite D call. Germline-derived CDR1 and CDR2 are SGHRS and YFSETQ. With 0 bases removed from V and 15 bases from J, the gap between germline ends came to 13 bases. This CDR3 region has 12 residues. The CDR3 sequence is CASSLDGNEVFF. CDR3 DNA sequence: TGCGCCAGCAGCTTGGATGGCAATGAAGTGTTCTTC.

This clone is classed as medium-sized. CDR3 in DNA: TGTGCCAGCAGCGAGGGGGACAATCAGCCCCAGCATTTT. This translates into CASSEGDNQPQHF. This sequence joins TRBV9 and TRBJ1-5; a weak D match, TRBD1 (6 bases). CDR1 and CDR2 (germline): SGDLS, YYNGEE. The CDR3 contains 13 residues. V was pared by 3 bases and J by 3 bases, with 7 bases between.

This chain uses TRBV18 with TRBJ2-3, with 7 positions matching TRBD1. Germline assignment: CDR1 KGHSH and CDR2 LQKENI. V dropped 3 bases and J dropped 5; count of bases not matched to a gene: 8. This CDR3 is built from 15 residues. In nucleotides, the CDR3 is TGTGCCAGCTCACCGGGCAACAGGGGAGTAGATACGCAGTATTTT. This gives the protein CASSPGNRGVDTQYF.

V is TRBV2 and J is TRBJ2-1; 11 positions match TRBD2. Germline trimming cut 7 bases from V and 7 bases from J; bases unmatched to any gene: 6. The germline V gene has CDR1 SNHLY and CDR2 FYNNEI. The CDR3 covers 14 residues. CDR3 in DNA: TGTGCCAGCACTGAGGCTAGCGGGGGGAATGAGCAGTTCTTC. This translates into CASTEASGGNEQFF.

This sequence joins TRBV7-2 and TRBJ2-7, with 7 bases identical to TRBD1. The V gene end was trimmed by 0 bases and the J gene end by 4 bases; junction bases not matched to a gene: 6. CDR3 length equals 15 residues. Germline loops: CDR1 SGHTA, CDR2 FQGNSA. This chain's CDR3 is CASSLAVGGVYEQYF. As DNA, the CDR3 is TGTGCCAGCAGCTTAGCGGTAGGGGGCGTTTACGAGCAGTACTTC. The whole variable domain, filled in from reference TRBV7-2 and TRBJ2-7, reads GAGVSQSPSNKVTEKGKDVELRCDPISGHTALYWYRQSLGQGLEFLIYFQGNSAPDKSGLPSDRFSAERTGGSVSTLTIQRTQQEDSAVYLCASSLAVGGVYEQYFGPGTRLTVT.

This chain joins TRBV19 and TRBJ1-5; D unclear. Trimming stripped 5 bases from V and 1 base from J, with 15 bases between. Germline CDR1 reads LNHDA; CDR2 reads SQIVND (reference sequence). CDR3 length: 16 amino acids. Written as DNA, the CDR3 is TGTGCCAGTAGTGACTATGGGATAGGCAGCAATCAGCCCCAGCATTTT. Translation gives CASSDYGIGSNQPQHF.

The chain has TRBV7-7 and TRBJ2-5, with 8 bases aligning to TRBD1. This CDR3 has 14 amino acids. Germline assignment: CDR1 SSHAT and CDR2 FNYEAQ (reference sequence). V shed 2 bases, J shed 4 bases, and the junction held 3 bases outside the gene matches. The CDR3 reads CASSLYGQGETQYF. DNA for the CDR3: TGTGCCAGCAGCTTATACGGACAGGGAGAGACCCAGTACTTC.

This clone was picked up one time. The J gene is TRBJ1-2, the V gene TRBV30; D remains ambiguous. This CDR3 region has 13 residues. Germline V CDR1 and CDR2: GTSNPN, SVGIG (reference sequence). Trimming stripped 1 base from V and 4 bases from J, with 10 bases between. The CDR3 DNA reads TGTGCCTGGAGTGCCAGCGCAAGCTATGGCTACACCTTC. Its translation: CAWSASASYGYTF.

For the CDR3, the DNA is TGTGCCAGCAGTTACCAGCCGGGGGGGGGAACAGATACGCAGTATTTT. This translates into CASSYQPGGGTDTQYF. The V and J genes are TRBV6-5 and TRBJ2-3; 8 positions agree with TRBD2. CDR1 and CDR2 from the germline V gene are MNHEY and SVGAGI. The V gene end was trimmed by 2 bases and the J gene end by 3 bases; junction bases not matched to a gene: 7. The CDR3 extends over 16 amino acids.

V and J are TRBV28 and TRBJ2-1; TRBD1 aligns across 7 bases. V shed 5 bases and J 5 bases; nucleotides not matched to a gene: 9. Germline CDR1 is MDHEN and CDR2 is SYDVKM. This CDR3 is built from 15 residues. CDR3 nucleotides: TGTGCCAGCAGTGGAGACGACAGGGCAAACAATGAGCAGTTCTTC. Protein sequence: CASSGDDRANNEQFF. Full variable domain (remainder filled in from reference TRBV28 and TRBJ2-1): DVKVTQSSRYLVKRTGEKVFLECVQDMDHENMFWYRQDPGLGLRLIYFSYDVKMKEKGDIPEGYSVSREKKERFSLILESASTNQTSMYLCASSGDDRANNEQFFGPGTRLTVL.

The V and J genes are TRBV28 and TRBJ2-7; 9 positions agree with TRBD1. Germline V CDR1 and CDR2: MDHEN, SYDVKM. The CDR3 loop spans 14 amino acids. V lost 5 bases and J lost 5; bases outside the gene matches: 7. The CDR3 here is CASSPTQGANEQYF. CDR3 DNA sequence: TGTGCCAGCAGTCCAACACAGGGGGCCAACGAGCAGTACTTC.

This chain joins TRBV5-4 and TRBJ1-2; 7 bases fit TRBD1. The length of the CDR3 is 14 residues. V lost 4 bases to trimming and J lost 5 bases; unmatched junction nucleotides: 8. Germline assignment: CDR1 SGHNT and CDR2 YYREEE (reference sequence). The CDR3 reads CASSPTGRGYGYTF. In DNA form, the CDR3 reads TGTGCCAGCAGCCCCACCGGCAGGGGGTATGGCTACACCTTC.

The chain recombines TRBV7-2 with TRBJ2-1, with 10 positions matching TRBD2. J lost 7 bases, V lost 7 bases, and 10 bases had no gene match. This CDR3 spans 15 amino acids. In germline, CDR1 is SGHTA, CDR2 FQGNSA. CDR3 bases: TGTGCCAGCACCCTAAGCGGGGGGGCCCTAAATGAGCAGTTCTTC. As protein: CASTLSGGALNEQFF.

The V call is TRBV4-1, the J call TRBJ2-1; the D gene is possibly TRBD1 (6 bases). Germline CDR1 is MGHRA and CDR2 is YSYEKL. This CDR3 has 20 amino acids. Trimming removed 1 base at V and 1 base at J, with 23 bases between. This chain's CDR3 is CASSQGLGTLLGTSYNEQFF. The CDR3, as DNA: TGCGCCAGCAGCCAAGGCCTAGGAACGCTCCTCGGGACATCCTACAATGAGCAGTTCTTC.

The chain joins TRBV19 to TRBJ1-3; no clear D gene. The V gene's germline CDR1 is LNHDA and CDR2 SQIVND (reference sequence). The germline V and J ends were trimmed by 6 bases and 0 bases, with 15 bases remaining between them. The CDR3 covers 16 residues. CDR3 bases: TGTGCCAGTAGAGAACACTTCGGGAGCTCTGGAAACACCATATATTTT. This encodes CASREHFGSSGNTIYF.